Below are 4 T cell receptor beta chains sequenced from a single sample in a study of T-cell reconstitution after alpha-beta-depleted transplantation in children. Unique molecular identifiers were incorporated during preparation of the TCRbeta library. One entry per CDR3 protein, called by TCRdb with MiXCR from the PCR reads. Of just under 550,000 distinct CDR3 sequences in the sample, 15% to 20% were seen once. Sequencing was performed on PBMCs from the stem cell graft donor, taken from the stem cell graft. Receptor source: a human donor who donated a stem cell graft to a child with acute lymphoblastic leukemia.

This chain uses TRBV30 with TRBJ2-7; D is unresolved. CDR1 is GTSNPN, CDR2 SVGIG, per germline (reference sequence). V gave up 3 bases and J gave up 2 bases, with 11 bases separating them. This CDR3 is 13 amino acids long. The CDR3 nucleotides read TGTGCCTGGAGGACACCGCCAACCTACGAGCAGTACTTC. Protein sequence: CAWRTPPTYEQYF.

This clonotype was observed a handful of times. The chain links TRBV2 to TRBJ2-1; the match to TRBD2 covers 9 bases. V lost 6 bases to trimming and J lost 3 bases; unmatched junction nucleotides: 12. The CDR3 spans 17 residues. Germline CDR1 is SNHLY and CDR2 is FYNNEI. CDR3 protein: CASRESLTSGNYNEQFF. For the CDR3, the DNA is TGTGCCAGCAGGGAATCCTTGACTAGCGGTAACTACAATGAGCAGTTCTTC.

This sequence joins TRBV5-1 and TRBJ1-5; TRBD1 matches at 8 bases. V shed 6 bases and J 9 bases; nucleotides not matched to a gene: 17. There are 16 residues in the CDR3. Germline values: CDR1 SGHRS, CDR2 YFSETQ. CDR3 nucleotide sequence: TGCGCCAGCATCACGATTACCGGGACAGGCACTAGGCCCCAGCATTTT. Translated: CASITITGTGTRPQHF.

Many counts were recorded for this clonotype. This sequence joins TRBV4-1 and TRBJ1-2; D is uncertain. The CDR3 length is 14 residues. The germline CDR1 and CDR2 sequences are MGHRA and YSYEKL. V lost 3 bases and J 5 bases, leaving 13 bases between the germline ends. CDR3 in DNA: TGCGCCAGCAGCCAGGCAGGACTTGATTATGGCTACACCTTC. Residues: CASSQAGLDYGYTF.